One sample yielded the 20 T cell receptor beta chains listed below, sequenced in a study of CD8 T cells in ankylosing spondylitis. Each CDR3 protein is one row after TCRdb ran MiXCR on the 5' RACE reads. This table has about 250,000 distinct CDR3 sequences, about 30% appearing once. Specimen: blood, either unsorted or a sorted T cell fraction (not recorded which). The receptor source for this set is a male donor with ankylosing spondylitis or in good health (not recorded which).

This clonotype was seen a handful of times. The rearrangement joins TRBV20-1 to TRBJ2-2; 10 nucleotides match TRBD2. The CDR3 runs to 14 residues. J gave up 1 base and V 6 bases, and 2 bases lay outside the gene matches. The germline V gene encodes CDR1 DFQATT and CDR2 SNEGSKA (reference sequence). In DNA, the CDR3 is TGCAGTGCGAGACTAGCGGGGAACACCGGGGAGCTGTTTTTT. Translation gives CSARLAGNTGELFF.

This clonotype was detected many times. V and J are TRBV20-1 and TRBJ2-3; 12 bases are shared with TRBD2. Germline-derived CDR1 and CDR2 are DFQATT and SNEGSKA (reference sequence). V gave up 4 bases and J gave up 2 bases; unmatched junction bases: 7. The CDR3 is 16 amino acids. CDR3 sequence: CSATTWTSGDTDTQYF. Written as DNA, the CDR3 is TGCAGTGCTACTACCTGGACTAGCGGGGACACAGATACGCAGTATTTT.

This clonotype has at least ten counts. The gene calls are TRBV29-1 and TRBJ1-1; no clear D. The V gene's germline CDR1 is SQVTM and CDR2 ANQGSEA. Trimming shortened V by 2 bases and J by 0 bases, and 4 bases separated the two germline ends. The length of the CDR3 is 12 residues. This chain's CDR3 is CSVELVNTEAFF. CDR3 nucleotide sequence: TGCAGCGTTGAACTTGTGAACACTGAAGCTTTCTTT. Supplemented by reference TRBV29-1 and TRBJ1-1, the full variable domain reads SAVISQKPSRDICQRGTSLTIQCQVDSQVTMMFWYRQQPGQSLTLIATANQGSEATYESGFVIDKFPISRPNLTFSTLTVSNMSPEDSSIYLCSVELVNTEAFFGQGTRLTVV.

The chain carries TRBV10-3 and TRBJ2-3; D assignment may be TRBD1 or TRBD2 (5 bases each). V gave up 4 bases and J gave up 6 bases, with 11 bases separating them. Per germline, CDR1 ENHRY and CDR2 SYGVKD. This CDR3 comprises 13 residues. CDR3 nucleotides: TGTGCCATCAGTGCCGGGGCGGCCGATACGCAGTATTTT. It translates to CAISAGAADTQYF.

The chain employs TRBV10-3 and TRBJ2-5; no clear D gene. The CDR3 has 15 amino acids. Per germline, CDR1 ENHRY and CDR2 SYGVKD. Trimming took off 5 bases at V and 3 bases at J, with 16 bases between the two ends. CDR3 sequence reads: CAISPDAEPKETQYF. CDR3 bases: TGTGCCATCAGTCCGGACGCGGAACCGAAAGAGACCCAGTACTTC.

The chain joins TRBV7-8 to TRBJ2-7; D is unresolved. Trimming removed 7 bases at V and 1 base at J, with 17 bases between. Germline V CDR1 and CDR2: SGHVS, FQNEAQ. This CDR3 region has 15 residues. The CDR3 loop reads CASTPDRSRSYEQYF. The CDR3 bases are TGTGCCAGCACCCCAGATCGTAGCAGGTCCTACGAGCAGTACTTC.

This clonotype was seen more than once but under ten times. The chain combines TRBV10-2 with TRBJ2-3, with D perhaps TRBD2 (6 bases). Germline V gene sequence: CDR1 WSHSY, CDR2 SAAADI. CDR3 length: 15 amino acids. V lost 5 bases and J 2 bases, leaving 14 bases between the germline ends. CDR3 protein: CASSSGSGNTDTQYF. The CDR3 DNA reads TGCGCCAGCAGTTCCGGTAGCGGAAACACAGATACGCAGTATTTT.

This clonotype showed up just once. V is TRBV6-1 and J is TRBJ1-1, with D uncertain. Trimming cost V 6 bases and J 7 bases, with 18 bases left between them. CDR1 and CDR2 from the germline V gene are MNHNS and SASEGT. The CDR3 covers 14 residues. The CDR3 is CASSPGPRRGEAFF. The CDR3 region has the DNA TGTGCCAGCAGCCCAGGACCAAGACGCGGTGAAGCTTTCTTT.

This clonotype was seen ten or more times. The chain links TRBV5-4 to TRBJ2-3; the D gene is possibly TRBD1 (5 bases). Trimming removed 0 bases from V and 2 bases from J, with 19 bases in between. This CDR3 is built from 18 residues. The germline CDR1 and CDR2 sequences are SGHNT and YYREEE (reference sequence). CDR3: CASSLAEWGSTSTDTQYF. CDR3 in DNA: TGTGCCAGCAGCTTGGCAGAGTGGGGCTCAACGTCCACAGATACGCAGTATTTT.

This clonotype was seen a few times. The chain carries TRBV29-1 and TRBJ1-4, with 8 bases aligning to TRBD1. This CDR3 has 13 amino acids. CDR1 is SQVTM, CDR2 ANQGSEA, per germline. J lost 8 bases, V lost 4 bases, and 6 bases had no gene match. The CDR3 DNA sequence: TGCAGCGTTGCAGGACAGGGTCGAGAAAAACTGTTTTTT. It specifies CSVAGQGREKLFF. The whole variable domain, filled in from reference TRBV29-1 and TRBJ1-4, reads SAVISQKPSRDICQRGTSLTIQCQVDSQVTMMFWYRQQPGQSLTLIATANQGSEATYESGFVIDKFPISRPNLTFSTLTVSNMSPEDSSIYLCSVAGQGREKLFFGSGTQLSVL.

The V and J genes are TRBV6-5 and TRBJ2-5; the match to TRBD1 covers 7 bases. This CDR3 comprises 14 residues. CDR1 and CDR2 from the germline V gene are MNHEY and SVGAGI. The J segment lost 5 bases and the V segment lost 4 bases, leaving 7 bases of the junction unmatched. In DNA form, the CDR3 reads TGTGCCAGCAGTTGGATAGGGGGCTCGGAGACCCAGTACTTC. Protein sequence: CASSWIGGSETQYF.

This clonotype occurred a few times. The chain carries TRBV12-3 or TRBV12-4 and TRBJ1-2, with 9 positions matching TRBD1. The CDR3 length is 14 residues. V gave up 6 bases and J gave up 4 bases; unmatched junction bases: 6. CDR3 sequence reads: CASRPGQGPYGYTF. The DNA of the CDR3 is TGTGCCAGCAGACCAGGACAGGGGCCCTATGGCTACACCTTC.

The chain is built from TRBV9 and TRBJ2-3, with no clear D. The CDR3 has 13 amino acids. Per germline, CDR1 SGDLS and CDR2 YYNGEE. V was cut by 2 bases and J by 6 bases, with 10 bases left in between. The CDR3 sequence: CASSVEPPDTQYF. The CDR3 nucleotides are TGTGCCAGCAGCGTCGAACCCCCCGATACGCAGTATTTT. Using reference TRBV9 and TRBJ2-3 for the parts outside the CDR3, the full variable domain is DSGVTQTPKHLITATGQRVTLRCSPRSGDLSVYWYQQSLDQGLQFLIQYYNGEERAKGNILERFSAQQFPDLHSELNLSSLELGDSALYFCASSVEPPDTQYFGPGTRLTVL.

The chain recombines TRBV5-4 with TRBJ2-5, with D possibly matching TRBD1 (7 bases). Germline V gene data show CDR1 as SGHNT and CDR2 as YYREEE (reference sequence). Trimming removed 3 bases from V and 5 bases from J, with 14 bases in between. The CDR3 extends over 14 amino acids. Here the CDR3 DNA reads TGTGCCAGCAGCTCCAGGGGGGTTCAGGAGACCCAGTACTTC. This encodes CASSSRGVQETQYF.

The chain couples TRBV5-5 to TRBJ2-1; D is undetermined. There are 13 residues in the CDR3. Trimming took off 5 bases at V and 10 bases at J, with 16 bases between the two ends. Germline CDR1 and CDR2: SGHKS and YYEKEE (reference sequence). CDR3 region: CASRFAPGREQFF. The CDR3 DNA sequence: TGTGCCAGCAGATTCGCTCCCGGGCGCGAGCAGTTCTTC.

The chain combines TRBV20-1 with TRBJ2-1, with a weak D call TRBD1 (6 bases). The CDR3 spans 18 residues. Trimming left V 1 base short and J 5 bases short, with 24 bases between. Germline V gives CDR1 DFQATT, CDR2 SNEGSKA (reference sequence). The CDR3 coding sequence is TGCAGTGCTAGAGTCCAGGGGCCCTCTGGAATGAGACACAATGAGCAGTTCTTC. Its translation: CSARVQGPSGMRHNEQFF.

This clonotype has ten or more counts. The chain combines TRBV20-1 with TRBJ2-7; tentative D call: TRBD2 (5 bases). The germline V gene encodes CDR1 DFQATT and CDR2 SNEGSKA (reference sequence). V was clipped by 2 bases and J by 1 base, with 12 bases between them. This CDR3 region has 14 residues. CDR3 DNA: TGCAGTGCTAGAAGGTCCCGAGGGTCCTACGAGCAGTACTTC. Protein sequence: CSARRSRGSYEQYF.

There are a few counts of this clonotype. CDR3 DNA: TGTGCCAGCACCCCTGGGTTGGACAGGGGGCTTGGGGATCAGCCCCAGCATTTT. Translation: CASTPGLDRGLGDQPQHF. This rearrangement joins TRBV12-3 or TRBV12-4 to TRBJ1-5; 11 nucleotides match TRBD1. The junction had 16 bases not matched to a gene; V was cut back by 7 bases and J by 5 bases. The CDR3 covers 18 residues.

The V gene is TRBV6-4, the J gene TRBJ2-2; D ambiguous. The V gene lost 0 bases and the J gene lost 3 bases, with 5 bases spanning the gap. Germline CDR1 reads MRHNA; CDR2 reads SNTAGT. The CDR3 is 14 residues long. The CDR3 bases are TGTGCCAGCAGTGACTCTAGCCACACCGGGGAGCTGTTTTTT. Translation: CASSDSSHTGELFF.

A few counts support this clonotype. The chain joins TRBV20-1 to TRBJ2-1; 9 positions match TRBD1. Germline lookup yields CDR1 DFQATT and CDR2 SNEGSKA (reference sequence). This CDR3 region has 18 residues. Trimming removed 0 bases from V and 6 bases from J; junction bases left unmatched: 15. The CDR3 DNA reads as TGCAGTGCTAGAGATCTCTCTGGTGGGACAGGGCCCTCCAATGAGCAGTTCTTC. Translation gives CSARDLSGGTGPSNEQFF.